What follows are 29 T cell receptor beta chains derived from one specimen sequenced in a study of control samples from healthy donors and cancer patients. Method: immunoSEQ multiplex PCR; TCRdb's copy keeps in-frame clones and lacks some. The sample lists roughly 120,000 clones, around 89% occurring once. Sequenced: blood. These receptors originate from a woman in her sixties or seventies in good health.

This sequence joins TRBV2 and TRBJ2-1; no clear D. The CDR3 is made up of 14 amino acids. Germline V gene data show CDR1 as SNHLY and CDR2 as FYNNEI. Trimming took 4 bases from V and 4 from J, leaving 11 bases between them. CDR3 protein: CASSVTGLYNEQFF. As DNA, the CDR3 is TGTGCCAGCAGTGTTACGGGTCTTTACAATGAGCAGTTCTTC.

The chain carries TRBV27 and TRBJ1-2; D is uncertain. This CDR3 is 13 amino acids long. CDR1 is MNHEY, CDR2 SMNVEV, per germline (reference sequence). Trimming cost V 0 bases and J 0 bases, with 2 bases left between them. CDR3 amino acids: CASSLSPNYGYTF. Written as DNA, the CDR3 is TGTGCCAGCAGTTTATCCCCTAACTATGGCTACACCTTC.

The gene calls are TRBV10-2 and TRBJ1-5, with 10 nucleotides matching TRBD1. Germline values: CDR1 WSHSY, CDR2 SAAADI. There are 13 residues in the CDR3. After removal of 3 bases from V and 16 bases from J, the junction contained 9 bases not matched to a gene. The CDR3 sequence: CASSDPGTGELHF. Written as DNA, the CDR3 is TGCGCCAGCAGTGATCCAGGGACAGGGGAACTACATTTT.

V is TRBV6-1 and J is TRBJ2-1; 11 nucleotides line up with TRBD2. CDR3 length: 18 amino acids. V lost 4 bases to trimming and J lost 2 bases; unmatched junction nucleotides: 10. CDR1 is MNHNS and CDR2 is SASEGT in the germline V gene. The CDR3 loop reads CASSARLTSGITYNEQFF. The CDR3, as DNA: TGTGCCAGCAGTGCCAGACTGACTAGCGGGATAACCTACAATGAGCAGTTCTTC.

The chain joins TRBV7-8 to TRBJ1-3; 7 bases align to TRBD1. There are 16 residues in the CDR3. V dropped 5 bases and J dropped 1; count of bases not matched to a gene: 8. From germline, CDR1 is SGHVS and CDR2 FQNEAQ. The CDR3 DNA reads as TGTGCCAGCAGCCTCGGGACAGAATCGTCTGGAAACACCATATATTTT. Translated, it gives CASSLGTESSGNTIYF.

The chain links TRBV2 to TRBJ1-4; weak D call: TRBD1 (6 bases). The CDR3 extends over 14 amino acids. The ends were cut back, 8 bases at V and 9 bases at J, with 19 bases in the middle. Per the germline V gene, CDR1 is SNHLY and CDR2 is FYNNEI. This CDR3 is CASSDRNTGKKLFF. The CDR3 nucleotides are TGTGCCAGCTCCGACCGAAATACAGGGAAAAAACTGTTTTTT.

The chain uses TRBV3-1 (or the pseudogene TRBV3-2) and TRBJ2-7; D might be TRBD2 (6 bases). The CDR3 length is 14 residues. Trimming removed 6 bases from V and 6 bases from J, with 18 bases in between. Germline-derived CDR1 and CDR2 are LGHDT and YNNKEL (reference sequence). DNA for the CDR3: TGTGCCAGCAGTAACGGGGACCACGGGAGCGAGCAGTACTTC. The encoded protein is CASSNGDHGSEQYF.

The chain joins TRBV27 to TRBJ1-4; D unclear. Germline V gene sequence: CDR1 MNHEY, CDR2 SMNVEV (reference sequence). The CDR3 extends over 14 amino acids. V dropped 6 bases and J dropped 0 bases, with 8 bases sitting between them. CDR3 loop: CASSSVTTNEKLFF. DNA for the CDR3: TGTGCCAGCAGCTCAGTGACAACTAATGAAAAACTGTTTTTT.

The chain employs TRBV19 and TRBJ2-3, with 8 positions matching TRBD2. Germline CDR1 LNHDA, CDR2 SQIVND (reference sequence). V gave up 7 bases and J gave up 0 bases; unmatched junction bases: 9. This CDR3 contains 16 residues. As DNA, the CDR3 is TGTGCCAGTACCTGGACTAGCCGAAGTAGCACAGATACGCAGTATTTT. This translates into CASTWTSRSSTDTQYF. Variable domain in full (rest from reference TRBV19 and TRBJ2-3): DGGITQSPKYLFRKEGQNVTLSCEQNLNHDAMYWYRQDPGQGLRLIYYSQIVNDFQKGDIAEGYSVSREKKESFPLTVTSAQKNPTAFYLCASTWTSRSSTDTQYFGPGTRLTVL.

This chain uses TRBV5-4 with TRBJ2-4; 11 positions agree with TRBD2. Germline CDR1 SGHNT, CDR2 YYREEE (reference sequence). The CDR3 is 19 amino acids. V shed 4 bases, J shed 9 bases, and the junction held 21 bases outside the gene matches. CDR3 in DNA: TGTGCCAGCAGCCCCGGGTCCCTAGCGGGGGGAGGGCTGCCGGGCATTCAGTACTTC. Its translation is CASSPGSLAGGGLPGIQYF.

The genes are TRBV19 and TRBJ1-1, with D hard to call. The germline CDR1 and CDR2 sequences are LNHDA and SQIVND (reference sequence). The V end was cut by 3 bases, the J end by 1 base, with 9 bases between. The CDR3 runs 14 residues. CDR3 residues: CASSMWRTNTEAFF. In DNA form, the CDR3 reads TGTGCCAGTAGTATGTGGCGGACGAACACTGAAGCTTTCTTT.

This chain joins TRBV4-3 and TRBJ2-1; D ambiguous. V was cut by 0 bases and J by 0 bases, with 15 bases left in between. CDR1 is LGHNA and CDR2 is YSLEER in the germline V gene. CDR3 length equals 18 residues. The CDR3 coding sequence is TGCGCCAGCAGCCAAGATGGAGTCGGGTCGAGCTCCTACAATGAGCAGTTCTTC. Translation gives CASSQDGVGSSSYNEQFF.

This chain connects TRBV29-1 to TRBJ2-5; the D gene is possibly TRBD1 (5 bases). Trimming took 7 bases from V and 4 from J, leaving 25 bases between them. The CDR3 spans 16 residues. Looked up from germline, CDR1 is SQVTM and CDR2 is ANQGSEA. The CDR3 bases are TGCAGCGCCTACCTCATGGACACCCTGCAGGGAGAGACCCAGTACTTC. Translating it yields CSAYLMDTLQGETQYF.

In nucleotides, the CDR3 is TGTGCCAGCAGTTGGAGGGGGTTGGGGCAGTACTTC. Amino acid sequence: CASSWRGLGQYF. This rearrangement joins TRBV12-3 or TRBV12-4 to TRBJ2-7, with D perhaps matching TRBD1 or TRBD2 (6 bases each). The CDR3 covers 12 residues. Trimming took 4 bases from V and 9 from J, leaving 13 bases between them.

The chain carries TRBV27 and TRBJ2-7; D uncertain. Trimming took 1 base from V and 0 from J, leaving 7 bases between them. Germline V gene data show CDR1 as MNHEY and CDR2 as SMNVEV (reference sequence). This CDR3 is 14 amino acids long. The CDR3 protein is CASSLLVGSYEQYF. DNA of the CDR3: TGTGCCAGCAGTTTATTGGTCGGCTCCTACGAGCAGTACTTC.

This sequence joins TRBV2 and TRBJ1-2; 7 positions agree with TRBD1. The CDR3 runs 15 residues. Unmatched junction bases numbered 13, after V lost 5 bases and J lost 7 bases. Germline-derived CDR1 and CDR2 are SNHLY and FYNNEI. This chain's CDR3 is CASSQRGTENVGYTF. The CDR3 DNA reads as TGTGCCAGCAGTCAGAGGGGGACAGAGAATGTTGGCTACACCTTC.

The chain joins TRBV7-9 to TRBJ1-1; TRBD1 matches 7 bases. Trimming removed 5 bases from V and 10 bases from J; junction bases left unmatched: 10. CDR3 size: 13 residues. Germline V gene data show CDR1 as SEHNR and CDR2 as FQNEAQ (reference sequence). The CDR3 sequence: CASSRDSGVRAFF. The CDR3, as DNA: TGTGCCAGCAGCCGGGACAGCGGCGTAAGAGCTTTCTTT.

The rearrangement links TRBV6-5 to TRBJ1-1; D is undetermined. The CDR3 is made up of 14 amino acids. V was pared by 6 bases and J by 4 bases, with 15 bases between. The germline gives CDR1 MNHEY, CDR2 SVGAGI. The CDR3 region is CASRTDGLFTEAFF. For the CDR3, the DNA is TGTGCCAGCAGAACAGACGGACTGTTCACTGAAGCTTTCTTT.

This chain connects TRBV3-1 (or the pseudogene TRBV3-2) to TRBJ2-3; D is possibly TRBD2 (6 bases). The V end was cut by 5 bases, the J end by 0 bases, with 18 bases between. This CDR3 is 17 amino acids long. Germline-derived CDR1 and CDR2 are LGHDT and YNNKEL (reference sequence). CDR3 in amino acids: CASSGQVSGPSTDTQYF. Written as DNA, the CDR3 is TGTGCCAGCAGCGGTCAAGTTAGCGGACCTAGCACAGATACGCAGTATTTT.

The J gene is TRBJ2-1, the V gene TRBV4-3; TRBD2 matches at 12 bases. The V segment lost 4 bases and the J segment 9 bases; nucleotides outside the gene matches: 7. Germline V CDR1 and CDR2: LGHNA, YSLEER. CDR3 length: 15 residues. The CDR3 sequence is CASSRGLAGMVEQFF. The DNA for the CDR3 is TGCGCCAGCAGCCGGGGACTAGCGGGTATGGTTGAGCAGTTCTTC.

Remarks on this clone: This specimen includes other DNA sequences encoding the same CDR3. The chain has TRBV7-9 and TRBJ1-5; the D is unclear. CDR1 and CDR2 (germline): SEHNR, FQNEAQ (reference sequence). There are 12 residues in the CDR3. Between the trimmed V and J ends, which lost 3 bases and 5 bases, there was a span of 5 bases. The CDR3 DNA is TGTGCCAGCAGCTTGGGCTATCAGCCCCAGCATTTT. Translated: CASSLGYQPQHF.

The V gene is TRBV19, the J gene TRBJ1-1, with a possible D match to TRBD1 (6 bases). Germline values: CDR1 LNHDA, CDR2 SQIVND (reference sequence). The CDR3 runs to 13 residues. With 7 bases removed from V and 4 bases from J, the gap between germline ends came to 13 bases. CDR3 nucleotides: TGTGCCAGTATTGCAGGGGCAAGCACTGAAGCTTTCTTT. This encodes CASIAGASTEAFF. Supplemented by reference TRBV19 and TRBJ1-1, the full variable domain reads DGGITQSPKYLFRKEGQNVTLSCEQNLNHDAMYWYRQDPGQGLRLIYYSQIVNDFQKGDIAEGYSVSREKKESFPLTVTSAQKNPTAFYLCASIAGASTEAFFGQGTRLTVV.

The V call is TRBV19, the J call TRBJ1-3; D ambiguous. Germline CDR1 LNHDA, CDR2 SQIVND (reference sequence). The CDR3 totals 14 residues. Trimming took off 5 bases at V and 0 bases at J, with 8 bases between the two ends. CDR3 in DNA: TGTGCCAGTAGTCTCCCGCCCTCTGGAAACACCATATATTTT. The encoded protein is CASSLPPSGNTIYF.

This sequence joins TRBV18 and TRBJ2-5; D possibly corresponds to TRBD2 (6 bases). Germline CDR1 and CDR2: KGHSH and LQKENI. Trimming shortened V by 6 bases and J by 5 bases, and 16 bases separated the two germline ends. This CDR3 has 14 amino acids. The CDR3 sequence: CASSHGGLGETQYF. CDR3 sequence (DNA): TGTGCCAGCTCCCACGGGGGACTGGGGGAGACCCAGTACTTC.

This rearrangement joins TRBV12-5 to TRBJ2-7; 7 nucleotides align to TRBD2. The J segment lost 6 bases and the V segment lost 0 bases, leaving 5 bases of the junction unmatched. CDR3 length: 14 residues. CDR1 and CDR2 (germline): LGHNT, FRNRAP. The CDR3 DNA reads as TGTGCTAGTGGTTTGGTCCCGGGAGGCCGCGAGCAGTACTTC. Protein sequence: CASGLVPGGREQYF.

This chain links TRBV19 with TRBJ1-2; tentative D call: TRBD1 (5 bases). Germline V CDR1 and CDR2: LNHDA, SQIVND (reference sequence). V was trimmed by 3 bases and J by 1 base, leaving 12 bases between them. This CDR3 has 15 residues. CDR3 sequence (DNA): TGTGCCAGTAGTATTGGGCAGGGCCTTAACTATGGCTACACCTTC. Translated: CASSIGQGLNYGYTF.

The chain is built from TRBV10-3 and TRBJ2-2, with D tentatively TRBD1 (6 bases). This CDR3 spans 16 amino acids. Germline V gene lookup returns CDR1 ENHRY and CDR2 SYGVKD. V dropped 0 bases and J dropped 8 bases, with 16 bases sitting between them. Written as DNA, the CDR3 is TGTGCCATCAGTGAGTCCGGCCTGGGGGCACCGGGGGAGCTGTTTTTT. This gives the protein CAISESGLGAPGELFF.

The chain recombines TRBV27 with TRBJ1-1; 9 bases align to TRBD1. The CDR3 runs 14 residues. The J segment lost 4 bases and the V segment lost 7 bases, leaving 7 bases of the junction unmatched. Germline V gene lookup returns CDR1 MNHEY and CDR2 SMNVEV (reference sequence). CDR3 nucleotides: TGTGCCAGCACCAGGGACAGGGAAGGCACTGAAGCTTTCTTT. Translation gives CASTRDREGTEAFF.

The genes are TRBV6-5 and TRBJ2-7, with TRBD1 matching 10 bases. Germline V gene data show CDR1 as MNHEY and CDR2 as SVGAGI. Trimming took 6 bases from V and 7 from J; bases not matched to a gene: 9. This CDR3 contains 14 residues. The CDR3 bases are TGTGCCAGCAGATCGGACAGGGGGGTGGGGGAGCAGTACTTC. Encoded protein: CASRSDRGVGEQYF.